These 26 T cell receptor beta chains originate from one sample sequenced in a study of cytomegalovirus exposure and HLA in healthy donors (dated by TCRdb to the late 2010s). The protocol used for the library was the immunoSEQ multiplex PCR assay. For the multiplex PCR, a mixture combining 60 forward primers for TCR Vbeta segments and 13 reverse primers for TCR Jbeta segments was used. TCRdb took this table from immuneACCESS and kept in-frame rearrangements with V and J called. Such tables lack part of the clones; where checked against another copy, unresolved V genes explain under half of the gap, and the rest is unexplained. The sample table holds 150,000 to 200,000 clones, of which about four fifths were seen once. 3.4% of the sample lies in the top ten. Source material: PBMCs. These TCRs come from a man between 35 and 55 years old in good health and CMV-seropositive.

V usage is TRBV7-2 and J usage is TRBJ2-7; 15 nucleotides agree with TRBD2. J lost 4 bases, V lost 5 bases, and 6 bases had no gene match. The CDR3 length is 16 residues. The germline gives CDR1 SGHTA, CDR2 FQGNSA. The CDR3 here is CASSAGLAGGRYEQYF. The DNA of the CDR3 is TGTGCCAGCAGCGCGGGACTAGCGGGAGGCCGTTACGAGCAGTACTTC.

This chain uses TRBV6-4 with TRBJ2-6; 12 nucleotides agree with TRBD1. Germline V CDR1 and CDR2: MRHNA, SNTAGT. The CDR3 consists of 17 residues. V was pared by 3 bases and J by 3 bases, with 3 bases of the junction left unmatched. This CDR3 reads CASSEGQGALGANVLTF. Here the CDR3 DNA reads TGTGCCAGCAGTGAGGGACAGGGGGCGCTTGGGGCCAACGTCCTGACTTTC.

As DNA, the CDR3 is TGCGCCAGCAGGGCAGGGGGCGCCGACGAGCAGTACTTC. Translated, it gives CASRAGGADEQYF. This chain joins TRBV10-2 and TRBJ2-7, with 8 bases lining up with TRBD1. CDR3 size: 13 residues. V dropped 6 bases and J dropped 5; count of bases not matched to a gene: 6. Germline CDR1 reads WSHSY; CDR2 reads SAAADI.

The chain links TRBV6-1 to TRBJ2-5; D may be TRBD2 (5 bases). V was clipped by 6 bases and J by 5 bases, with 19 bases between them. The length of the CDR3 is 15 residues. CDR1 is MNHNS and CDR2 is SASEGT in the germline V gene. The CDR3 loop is CASRELFAGRETQYF. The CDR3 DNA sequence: TGTGCCAGCAGGGAGCTCTTTGCGGGTCGGGAGACCCAGTACTTC.

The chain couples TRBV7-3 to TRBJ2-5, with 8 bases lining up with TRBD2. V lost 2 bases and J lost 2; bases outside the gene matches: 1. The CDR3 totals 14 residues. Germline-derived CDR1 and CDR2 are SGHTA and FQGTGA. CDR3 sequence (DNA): TGTGCCAGCAGCTTAGCGGGAGGACAAGAGACCCAGTACTTC. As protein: CASSLAGGQETQYF.

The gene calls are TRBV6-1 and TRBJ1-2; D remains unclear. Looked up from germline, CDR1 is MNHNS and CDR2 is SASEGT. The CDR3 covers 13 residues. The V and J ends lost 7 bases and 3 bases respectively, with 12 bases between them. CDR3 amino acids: CASTVGLDYGYTF. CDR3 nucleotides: TGTGCCAGCACCGTAGGCCTAGACTATGGCTACACCTTC.

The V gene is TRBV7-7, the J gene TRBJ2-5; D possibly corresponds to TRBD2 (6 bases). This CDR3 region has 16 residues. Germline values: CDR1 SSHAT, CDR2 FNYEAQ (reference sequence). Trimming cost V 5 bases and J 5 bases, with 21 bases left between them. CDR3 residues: CASSPPPGLLTETQYF. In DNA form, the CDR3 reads TGTGCCAGCAGCCCGCCGCCGGGACTGCTTACCGAGACCCAGTACTTC.

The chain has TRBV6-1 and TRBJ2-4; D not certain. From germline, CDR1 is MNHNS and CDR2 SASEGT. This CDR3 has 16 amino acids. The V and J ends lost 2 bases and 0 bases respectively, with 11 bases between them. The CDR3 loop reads CASSEFTARAKNIQYF. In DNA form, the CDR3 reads TGTGCCAGCAGTGAATTCACAGCACGAGCCAAAAACATTCAGTACTTC.

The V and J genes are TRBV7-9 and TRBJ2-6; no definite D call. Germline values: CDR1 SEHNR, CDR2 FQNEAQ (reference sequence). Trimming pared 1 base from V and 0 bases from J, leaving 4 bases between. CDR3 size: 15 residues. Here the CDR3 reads CASSLGASGANVLTF. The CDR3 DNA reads TGTGCCAGCAGCTTAGGGGCCTCTGGGGCCAACGTCCTGACTTTC.

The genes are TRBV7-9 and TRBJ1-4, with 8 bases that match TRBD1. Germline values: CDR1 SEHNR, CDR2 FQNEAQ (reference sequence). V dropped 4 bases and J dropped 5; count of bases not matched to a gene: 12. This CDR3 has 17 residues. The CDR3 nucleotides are TGTGCCAGCAGCTATGTCCAGGGGGCGACGGTGAATGAAAAACTGTTTTTT. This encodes CASSYVQGATVNEKLFF.

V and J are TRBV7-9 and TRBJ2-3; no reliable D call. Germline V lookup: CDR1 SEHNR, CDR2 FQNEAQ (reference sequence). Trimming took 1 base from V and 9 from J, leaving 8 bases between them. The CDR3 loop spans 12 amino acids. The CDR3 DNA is TGTGCCAGCAGCTTAGGCGAGGTGACGCAGTATTTT. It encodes CASSLGEVTQYF.

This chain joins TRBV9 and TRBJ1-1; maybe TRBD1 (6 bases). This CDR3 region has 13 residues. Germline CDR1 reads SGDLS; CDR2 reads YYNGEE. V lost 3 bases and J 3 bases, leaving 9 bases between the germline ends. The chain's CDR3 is CASSARGDTEAFF. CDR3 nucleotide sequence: TGTGCCAGCAGCGCCAGGGGTGACACTGAAGCTTTCTTT.

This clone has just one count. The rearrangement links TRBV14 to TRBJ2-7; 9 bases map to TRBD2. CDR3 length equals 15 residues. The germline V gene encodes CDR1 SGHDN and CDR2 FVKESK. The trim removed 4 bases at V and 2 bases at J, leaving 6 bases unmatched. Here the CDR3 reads CASSLSGRGAYEQYF. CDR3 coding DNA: TGTGCCAGCAGCCTTAGCGGGAGAGGGGCCTACGAGCAGTACTTC.

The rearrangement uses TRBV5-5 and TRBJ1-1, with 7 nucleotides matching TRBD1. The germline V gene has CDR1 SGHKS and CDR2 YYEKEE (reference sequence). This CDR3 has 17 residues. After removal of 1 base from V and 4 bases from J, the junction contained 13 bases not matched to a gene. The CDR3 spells CASSLTEQGFFGTEAFF. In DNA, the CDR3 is TGTGCCAGCAGCTTGACAGAACAGGGGTTCTTCGGCACTGAAGCTTTCTTT.

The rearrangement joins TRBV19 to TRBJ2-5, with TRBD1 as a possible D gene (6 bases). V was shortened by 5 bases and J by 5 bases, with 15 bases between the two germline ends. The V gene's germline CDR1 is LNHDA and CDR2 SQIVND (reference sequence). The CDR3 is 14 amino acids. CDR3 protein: CASSPRGGVETQYF. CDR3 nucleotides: TGTGCCAGTAGTCCCAGAGGGGGTGTGGAGACCCAGTACTTC.

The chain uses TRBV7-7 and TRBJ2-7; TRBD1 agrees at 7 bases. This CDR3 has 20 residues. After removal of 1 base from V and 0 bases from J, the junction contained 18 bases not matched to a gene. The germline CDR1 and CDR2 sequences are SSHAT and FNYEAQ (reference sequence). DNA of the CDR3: TGTGCCAGCAGCTTAGGGACCACAGGGGATTCGGACCGGTGCTCCTACGAGCAGTACTTC. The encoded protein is CASSLGTTGDSDRCSYEQYF. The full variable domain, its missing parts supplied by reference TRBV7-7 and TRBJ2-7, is GAGVSQSPRYKVTKRGQDVTLRCDPISSHATLYWYQQALGQGPEFLTYFNYEAQPDKSGLPSDRFSAERPEGSISTLTIQRTEQRDSAMYRCASSLGTTGDSDRCSYEQYFGPGTRLTVT.

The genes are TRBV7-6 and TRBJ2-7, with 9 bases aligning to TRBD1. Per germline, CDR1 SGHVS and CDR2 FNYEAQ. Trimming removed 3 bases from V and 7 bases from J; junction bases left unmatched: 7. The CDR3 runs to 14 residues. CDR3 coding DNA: TGTGCCAGCAGCTTGGGACAGGGATCTGGTGAGCAGTACTTC. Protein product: CASSLGQGSGEQYF.

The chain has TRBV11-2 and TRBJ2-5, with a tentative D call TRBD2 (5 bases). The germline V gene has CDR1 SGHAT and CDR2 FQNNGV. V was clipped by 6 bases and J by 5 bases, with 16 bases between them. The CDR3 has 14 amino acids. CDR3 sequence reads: CASRAIGRGETQYF. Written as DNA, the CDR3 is TGTGCCAGCAGGGCGATTGGTAGAGGGGAGACCCAGTACTTC.

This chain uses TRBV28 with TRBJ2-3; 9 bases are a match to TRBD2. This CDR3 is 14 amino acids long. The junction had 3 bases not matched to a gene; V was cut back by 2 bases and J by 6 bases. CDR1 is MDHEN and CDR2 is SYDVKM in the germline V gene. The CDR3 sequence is CASSLAGGGDTQYF. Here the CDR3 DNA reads TGTGCCAGCAGTTTAGCGGGGGGGGGCGATACGCAGTATTTT. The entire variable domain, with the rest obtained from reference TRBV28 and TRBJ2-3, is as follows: DVKVTQSSRYLVKRTGEKVFLECVQDMDHENMFWYRQDPGLGLRLIYFSYDVKMKEKGDIPEGYSVSREKKERFSLILESASTNQTSMYLCASSLAGGGDTQYFGPGTRLTVL.

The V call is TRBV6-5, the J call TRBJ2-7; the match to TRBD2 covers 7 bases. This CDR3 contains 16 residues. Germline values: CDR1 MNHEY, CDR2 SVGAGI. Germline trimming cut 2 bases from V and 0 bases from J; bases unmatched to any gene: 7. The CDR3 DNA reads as TGTGCCAGCAGTTACATGGGTTCGGGGGGCTCCTACGAGCAGTACTTC. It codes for CASSYMGSGGSYEQYF.

CDR3: CASSLDGSGANVLTF. Here the CDR3 DNA reads TGTGCCAGCAGCTTAGACGGCTCTGGGGCCAACGTCCTGACTTTC. The genes are TRBV7-2 and TRBJ2-6; D is unresolved. V dropped 1 base and J dropped 0 bases, with 4 bases sitting between them. Germline loops: CDR1 SGHTA, CDR2 FQGNSA. This CDR3 region has 15 residues.

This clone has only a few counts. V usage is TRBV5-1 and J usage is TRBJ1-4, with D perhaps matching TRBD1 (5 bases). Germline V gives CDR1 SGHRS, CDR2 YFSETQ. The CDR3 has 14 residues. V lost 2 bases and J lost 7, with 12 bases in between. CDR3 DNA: TGCGCCAGCAGCTTCGGCCAGGGAGGTGAAAAACTGTTTTTT. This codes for CASSFGQGGEKLFF.

The CDR3 DNA sequence: TGTGCCACCAGCAGAGACCGGGGGACTCCAAGCTCCTACGAGCAGTACTTC. Encoded protein: CATSRDRGTPSSYEQYF. V usage is TRBV15 and J usage is TRBJ2-7, with D maybe TRBD2 (6 bases). V lost 0 bases and J lost 0, with 15 bases in between. Germline CDR1 reads LNHNV; CDR2 reads YYDKDF (reference sequence). CDR3 length: 17 amino acids.

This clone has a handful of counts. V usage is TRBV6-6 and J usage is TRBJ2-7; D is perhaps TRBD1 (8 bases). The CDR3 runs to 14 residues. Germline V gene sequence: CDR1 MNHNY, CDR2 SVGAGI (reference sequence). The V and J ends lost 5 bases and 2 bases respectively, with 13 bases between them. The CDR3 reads CASSPQGGTYEQYF. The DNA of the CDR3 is TGTGCCAGCAGTCCACAGGGGGGGACCTACGAGCAGTACTTC.

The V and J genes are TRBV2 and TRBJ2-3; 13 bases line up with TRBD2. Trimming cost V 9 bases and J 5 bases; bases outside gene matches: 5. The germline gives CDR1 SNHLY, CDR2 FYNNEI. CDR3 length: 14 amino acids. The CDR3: CASTSGGAVDTQYF. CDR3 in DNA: TGTGCCAGTACTAGCGGGGGGGCGGTAGATACGCAGTATTTT.

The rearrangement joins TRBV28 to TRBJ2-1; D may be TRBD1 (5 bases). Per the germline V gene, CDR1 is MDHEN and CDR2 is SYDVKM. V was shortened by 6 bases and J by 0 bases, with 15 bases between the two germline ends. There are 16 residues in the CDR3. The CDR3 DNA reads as TGTGCCAGCAGATCTGACAGCGCGAGCTCCTACAATGAGCAGTTCTTC. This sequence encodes CASRSDSASSYNEQFF.